This T cell receptor (beta chain) was profiled in a study of blood T cell repertoires in COVID-19. Study details: Acute-phase and convalescent COVID-19 samples originated in the United States, Italy and Spain. Sources were T cells, B-cell-depleted T cells, or PBMCs; the material itself was cDNA or gDNA.

CDR1 is SGHAT, CDR2 FQNNGV, per germline. This CDR3 is 13 amino acids long. Trimming pared 5 bases from V and 5 bases from J, leaving 11 bases between. As handled by the study authors: The authors estimated nucleated cell counts from reference gene primer amplification. The protocol was immunoSEQ multiplex PCR, while the TCRdb copy is restricted to in-frame clones and leaves out a portion. That table is the source of V, J and clone size, and D and trimming were worked out from the DNA. The table includes roughly 200,000 clones, approximately 85% detected once. The sequence was collected from a human donor with active or convalescent COVID-19. The donor label of this sample is uncertain. The rearrangement joins TRBV11-2 to TRBJ2-3; no clear D. Sequences were obtained from peripheral blood. Written as DNA, the CDR3 is TGTGCCAGCAGCCCTCCAGGTCGAGATACGCAGTATTTT. It translates to CASSPPGRDTQYF.